One and the same sample provided the 10 T cell receptor beta chains below, sequenced in a study of shared clonotypes between healthy human individuals (dated by TCRdb to about 2020). Libraries were made using the immunoSEQ multiplex PCR assay. Here the immuneACCESS table is served through TCRdb, limited to in-frame sequences with V and J called. Missing clones are a known gap in these copies; in checked studies unresolved V genes cover under half, and the rest lacks a known reason. The table for this sample lists some 690,000 clones; roughly 88% of them were counted only once. Of the sample, around a third is held by the ten largest clones. Sequenced material: memory CD8+ T cells from PBMCs. This sample's cell subset or site label indicates: CD45RO+ cells pooled with CCR7-negative TemRA cells. The receptors stem from a man between 18 and 35 years old in good health. Some clones in this sample may be carry-over from other donors' samples.

V usage is TRBV28 and J usage is TRBJ2-2; no clear D. Trimming removed 6 bases at V and 6 bases at J, with 11 bases between. Looked up from germline, CDR1 is MDHEN and CDR2 is SYDVKM. The CDR3 extends over 13 amino acids. The CDR3 loop is CASRWLESGELFF. The CDR3 DNA follows: TGTGCCAGCAGATGGTTAGAGTCCGGGGAGCTGTTTTTT.

This sequence joins TRBV5-1 and TRBJ1-3; the D gene is possibly TRBD1 (5 bases). Looked up from germline, CDR1 is SGHRS and CDR2 is YFSETQ. V was cut by 0 bases and J by 1 base, with 11 bases left in between. CDR3 length: 16 residues. CDR3 protein: CASSLERAGSGNTIYF. CDR3 DNA: TGCGCCAGCAGCTTGGAGCGGGCAGGGTCTGGAAACACCATATATTTT.

The chain recombines TRBV2 with TRBJ2-7, with 7 bases fitting TRBD2. V lost 6 bases, J lost 6 bases, and 14 bases stayed unmatched. This CDR3 comprises 15 residues. The germline V gene has CDR1 SNHLY and CDR2 FYNNEI. CDR3 protein: CASRRSGEGIIEQYF. The CDR3 bases are TGTGCCAGCAGGAGGTCTGGGGAGGGCATAATCGAGCAGTACTTC.

This clone was observed once. This rearrangement joins TRBV4-2 to TRBJ1-5; no clear D. Germline V gives CDR1 LGHNA, CDR2 YNFKEQ. The length of the CDR3 is 18 residues. Trimming shortened V by 0 bases and J by 2 bases, and 17 bases separated the two germline ends. The CDR3 DNA reads as TGTGCCAGCAGCCAAGATCCGGATCGTTCTTTGGGCAATCAGCCCCAGCATTTT. It translates to CASSQDPDRSLGNQPQHF.

The rearrangement uses TRBV4-1 and TRBJ1-1; D is ambiguous. Trimming left V 0 bases short and J 1 base short, with 21 bases between. The CDR3 totals 19 residues. CDR1 is MGHRA and CDR2 is YSYEKL in the germline V gene. This CDR3 is CASSQDPVAGYPGNTEAFF. The CDR3 DNA follows: TGCGCCAGCAGCCAAGATCCGGTGGCAGGATACCCTGGGAACACTGAAGCTTTCTTT.

V is TRBV11-2 and J is TRBJ1-4; 9 bases map to TRBD1. Trimming removed 3 bases from V and 4 bases from J; junction bases left unmatched: 3. CDR3 length: 15 residues. Germline assignment: CDR1 SGHAT and CDR2 FQNNGV. Here the CDR3 DNA reads TGTGCCAGCAGCTTCCCGGGACAGGGTAATGAAAAACTGTTTTTT. Translated: CASSFPGQGNEKLFF. Drawing the rest from reference TRBV11-2 and TRBJ1-4, the complete variable domain is EAGVAQSPRYKIIEKRQSVAFWCNPISGHATLYWYQQILGQGPKLLIQFQNNGVVDDSQLPKDRFSAERLKGVDSTLKIQPAKLEDSAVYLCASSFPGQGNEKLFFGSGTQLSVL.

This rearrangement joins TRBV7-9 to TRBJ1-1, with unresolved D. The V and J ends lost 5 bases and 10 bases respectively, with 17 bases between them. CDR3 length equals 13 residues. CDR1 and CDR2 (germline): SEHNR, FQNEAQ (reference sequence). CDR3 sequence: CASSLGGEKGAFF. The CDR3 region has the DNA TGTGCCAGCAGCCTAGGTGGGGAAAAGGGAGCTTTCTTT.

This clone was counted only a few times. This sequence joins TRBV6-1 and TRBJ1-4; D is unresolved. CDR3 length: 13 residues. Germline values: CDR1 MNHNS, CDR2 SASEGT. The V and J ends lost 4 bases and 8 bases respectively, with 11 bases between them. The CDR3 protein is CASSAGVREKLFF. The CDR3 coding sequence is TGTGCCAGCAGTGCTGGGGTGAGAGAAAAACTGTTTTTT.

The chain links TRBV6-5 to TRBJ1-1, with 7 bases lining up with TRBD1. J was trimmed by 5 bases and V by 6 bases; bases with no gene match: 3. Germline V gene lookup returns CDR1 MNHEY and CDR2 SVGAGI. This CDR3 has 12 amino acids. For the CDR3, the DNA is TGTGCCAGCAGCGACAGGGATACTGAAGCTTTCTTT. Its protein is CASSDRDTEAFF.

J is TRBJ1-5 and V is TRBV30, with D perhaps matching TRBD1 (6 bases). CDR3 size: 17 residues. Per germline, CDR1 GTSNPN and CDR2 SVGIG (reference sequence). Trimming took 3 bases from V and 4 from J, leaving 22 bases between them. This CDR3 is CAWSAYGSWGPNQPQHF. CDR3 coding DNA: TGTGCCTGGAGCGCCTACGGTTCGTGGGGGCCTAATCAGCCCCAGCATTTT.